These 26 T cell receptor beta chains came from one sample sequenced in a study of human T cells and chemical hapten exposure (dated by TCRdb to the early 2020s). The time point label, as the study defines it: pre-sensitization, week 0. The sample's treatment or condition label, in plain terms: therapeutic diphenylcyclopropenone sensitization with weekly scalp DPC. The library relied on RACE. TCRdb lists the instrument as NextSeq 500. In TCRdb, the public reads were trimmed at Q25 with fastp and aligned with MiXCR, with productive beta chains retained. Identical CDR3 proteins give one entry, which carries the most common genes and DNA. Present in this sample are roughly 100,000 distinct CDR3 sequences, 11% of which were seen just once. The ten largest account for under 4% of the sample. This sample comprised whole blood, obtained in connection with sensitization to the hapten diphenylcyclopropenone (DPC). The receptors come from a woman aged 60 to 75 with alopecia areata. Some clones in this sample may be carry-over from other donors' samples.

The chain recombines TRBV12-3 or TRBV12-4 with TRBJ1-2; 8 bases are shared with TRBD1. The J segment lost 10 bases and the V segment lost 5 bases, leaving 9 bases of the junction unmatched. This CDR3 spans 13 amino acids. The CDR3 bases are TGTGCCAGCAGTCTAACGGGACAGGTCCTCTACACCTTC. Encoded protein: CASSLTGQVLYTF.

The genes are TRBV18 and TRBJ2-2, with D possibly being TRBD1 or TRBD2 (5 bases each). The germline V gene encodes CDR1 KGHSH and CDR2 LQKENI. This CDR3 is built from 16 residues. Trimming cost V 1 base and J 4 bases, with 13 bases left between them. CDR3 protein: CASSPLREKSTGELFF. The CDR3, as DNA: TGTGCCAGCTCACCACTCAGGGAGAAGAGCACCGGGGAGCTGTTTTTT.

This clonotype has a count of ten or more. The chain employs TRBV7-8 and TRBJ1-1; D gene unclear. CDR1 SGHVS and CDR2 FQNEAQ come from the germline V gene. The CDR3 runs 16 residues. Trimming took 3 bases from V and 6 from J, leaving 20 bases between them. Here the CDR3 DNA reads TGTGCCAGCAGCTTTCCGGCTGGACCCCGCGGCGCTGAAGCTTTCTTT. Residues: CASSFPAGPRGAEAFF. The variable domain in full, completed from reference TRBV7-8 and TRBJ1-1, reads GAGVSQSPRYKVAKRGQDVALRCDPISGHVSLFWYQQALGQGPEFLTYFQNEAQLDKSGLPSDRFFAERPEGSVSTLKIQRTQQEDSAVYLCASSFPAGPRGAEAFFGQGTRLTVV.

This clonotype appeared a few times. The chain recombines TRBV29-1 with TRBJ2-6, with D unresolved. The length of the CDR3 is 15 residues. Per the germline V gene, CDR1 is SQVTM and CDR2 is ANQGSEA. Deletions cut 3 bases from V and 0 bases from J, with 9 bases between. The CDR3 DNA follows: TGCAGCGTTGACAGAATTGACTCTGGGGCCAACGTCCTGACTTTC. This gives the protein CSVDRIDSGANVLTF.

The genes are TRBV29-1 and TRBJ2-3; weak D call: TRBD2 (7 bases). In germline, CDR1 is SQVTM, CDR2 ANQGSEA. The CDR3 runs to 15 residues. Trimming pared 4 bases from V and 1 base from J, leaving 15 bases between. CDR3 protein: CSVALQGGGTDTQYF. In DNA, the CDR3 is TGCAGCGTTGCACTACAGGGAGGGGGCACAGATACGCAGTATTTT.

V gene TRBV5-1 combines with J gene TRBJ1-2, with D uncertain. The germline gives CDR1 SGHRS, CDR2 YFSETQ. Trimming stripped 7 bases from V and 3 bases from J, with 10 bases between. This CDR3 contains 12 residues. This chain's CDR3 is CASGETDYGYTF. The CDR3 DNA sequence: TGCGCCAGCGGTGAGACGGACTATGGCTACACCTTC.

In DNA form, the CDR3 reads TGTGCCAGCACATCAATGTACGAGCAGTACTTC. It yields the protein CASTSMYEQYF. This sequence joins TRBV11-2 and TRBJ2-7; D is unresolved. Trimming left V 7 bases short and J 4 bases short, with 8 bases between. The germline V gene encodes CDR1 SGHAT and CDR2 FQNNGV. The CDR3 length is 11 residues.

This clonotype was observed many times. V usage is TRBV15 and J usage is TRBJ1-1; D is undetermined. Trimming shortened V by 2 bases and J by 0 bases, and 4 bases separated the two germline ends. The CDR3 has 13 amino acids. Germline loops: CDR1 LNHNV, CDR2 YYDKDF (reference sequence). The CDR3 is CATSRQVNTEAFF. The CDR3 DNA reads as TGTGCCACCAGCAGACAGGTGAACACTGAAGCTTTCTTT.

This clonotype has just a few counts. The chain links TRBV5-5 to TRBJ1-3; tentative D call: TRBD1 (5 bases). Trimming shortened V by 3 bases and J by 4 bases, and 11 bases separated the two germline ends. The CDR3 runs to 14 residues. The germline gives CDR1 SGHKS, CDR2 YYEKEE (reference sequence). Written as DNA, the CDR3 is TGTGCCAGCAGCTCCCCAGGGTCAGGAAACACCATATATTTT. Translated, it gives CASSSPGSGNTIYF. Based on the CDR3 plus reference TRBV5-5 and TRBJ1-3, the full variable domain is DAGVTQSPTHLIKTRGQQVTLRCSPISGHKSVSWYQQVLGQGPQFIFQYYEKEERGRGNFPDRFSARQFPNYSSELNVNALLLGDSALYLCASSSPGSGNTIYFGEGSWLTVV.

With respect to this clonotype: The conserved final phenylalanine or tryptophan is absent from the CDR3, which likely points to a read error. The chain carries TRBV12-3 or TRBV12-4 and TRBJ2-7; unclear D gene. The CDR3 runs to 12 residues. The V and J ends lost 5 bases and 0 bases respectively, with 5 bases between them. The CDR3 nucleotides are TGTGCCAGCAGTGACATCTCCTACGAGCAGTACTTA. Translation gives CASSDISYEQYL.

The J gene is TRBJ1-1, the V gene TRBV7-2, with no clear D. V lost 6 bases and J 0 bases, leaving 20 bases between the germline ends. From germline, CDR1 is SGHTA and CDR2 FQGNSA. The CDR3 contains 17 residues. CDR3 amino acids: CASRDFRQAYLNTEAFF. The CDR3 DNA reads TGTGCCAGCAGGGATTTCCGCCAGGCCTATTTGAACACTGAAGCTTTCTTT.

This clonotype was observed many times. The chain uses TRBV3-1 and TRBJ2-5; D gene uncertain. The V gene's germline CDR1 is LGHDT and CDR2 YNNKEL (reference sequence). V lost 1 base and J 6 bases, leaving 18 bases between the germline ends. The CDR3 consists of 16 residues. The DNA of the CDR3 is TGTGCCAGCAGCCAAGTAGGCTCCCAGGCCGTGAAGACCCAGTACTTC. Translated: CASSQVGSQAVKTQYF.

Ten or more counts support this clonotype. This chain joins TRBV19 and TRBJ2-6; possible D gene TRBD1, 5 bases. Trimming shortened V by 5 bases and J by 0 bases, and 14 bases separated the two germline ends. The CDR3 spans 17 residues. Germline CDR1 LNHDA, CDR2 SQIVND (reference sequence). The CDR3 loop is CASSSGSGASGANVLTF. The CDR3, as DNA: TGTGCCAGTAGTTCGGGCTCTGGGGCCTCTGGGGCCAACGTCCTGACTTTC.

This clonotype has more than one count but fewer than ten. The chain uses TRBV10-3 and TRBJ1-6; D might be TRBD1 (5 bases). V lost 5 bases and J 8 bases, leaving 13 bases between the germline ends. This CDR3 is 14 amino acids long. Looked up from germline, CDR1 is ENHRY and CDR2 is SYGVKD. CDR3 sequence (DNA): TGTGCCATCAGTTCCAGAGGGGCCGATTCACCCCTCCACTTT. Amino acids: CAISSRGADSPLHF.

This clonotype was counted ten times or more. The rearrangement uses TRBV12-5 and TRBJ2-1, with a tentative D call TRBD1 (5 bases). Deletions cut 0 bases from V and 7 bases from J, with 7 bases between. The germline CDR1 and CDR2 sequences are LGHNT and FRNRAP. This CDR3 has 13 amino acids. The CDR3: CASGLVRGNEQFF. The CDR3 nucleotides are TGTGCTAGTGGTTTGGTAAGGGGTAATGAGCAGTTCTTC.

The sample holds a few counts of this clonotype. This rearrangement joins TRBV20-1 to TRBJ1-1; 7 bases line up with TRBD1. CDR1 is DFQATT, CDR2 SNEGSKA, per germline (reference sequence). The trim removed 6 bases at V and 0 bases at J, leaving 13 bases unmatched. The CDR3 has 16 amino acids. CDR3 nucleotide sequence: TGCAGTGCCCGAACAGGGGACGCGCGGATGAACACTGAAGCTTTCTTT. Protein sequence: CSARTGDARMNTEAFF.

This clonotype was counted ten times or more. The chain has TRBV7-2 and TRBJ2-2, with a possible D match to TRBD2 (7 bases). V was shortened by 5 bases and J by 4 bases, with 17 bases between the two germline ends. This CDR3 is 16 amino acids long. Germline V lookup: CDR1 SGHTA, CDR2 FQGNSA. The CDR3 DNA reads TGTGCCAGCAGCCCGCCGGGGGGCTGGGGCACCGGGGAGCTGTTTTTT. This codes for CASSPPGGWGTGELFF.

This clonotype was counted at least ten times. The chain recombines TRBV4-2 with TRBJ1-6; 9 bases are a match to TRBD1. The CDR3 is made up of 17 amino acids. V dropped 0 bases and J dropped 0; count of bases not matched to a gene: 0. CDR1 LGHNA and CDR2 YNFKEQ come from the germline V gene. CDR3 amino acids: CASSQETGGSYNSPLHF. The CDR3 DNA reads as TGTGCCAGCAGCCAAGAGACAGGGGGCTCCTATAATTCACCCCTCCACTTT.

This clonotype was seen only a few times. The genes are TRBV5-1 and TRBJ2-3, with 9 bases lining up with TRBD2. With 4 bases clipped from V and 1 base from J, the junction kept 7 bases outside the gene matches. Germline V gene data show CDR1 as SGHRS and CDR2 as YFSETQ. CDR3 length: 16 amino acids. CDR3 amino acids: CASSPGTSRRTDTQYF. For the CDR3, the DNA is TGCGCCAGCAGCCCCGGGACTAGCCGACGCACAGATACGCAGTATTTT.

In nucleotides, the CDR3 is TGTGCCAGCAGCCTCGAGCGGGAGACCCAGTACTTC. Amino acids: CASSLERETQYF. This chain uses TRBV6-1 with TRBJ2-5; TRBD2 is a possible D gene (5 bases). Trimming pared 6 bases from V and 5 bases from J, leaving 10 bases between. CDR1 MNHNS and CDR2 SASEGT come from the germline V gene. The CDR3 is 12 amino acids.

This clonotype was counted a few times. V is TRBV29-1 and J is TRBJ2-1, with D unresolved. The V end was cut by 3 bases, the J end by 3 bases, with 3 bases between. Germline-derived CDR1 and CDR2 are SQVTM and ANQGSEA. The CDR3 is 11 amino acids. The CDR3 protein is CSVDYYNEQFF. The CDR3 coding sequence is TGCAGCGTTGATTACTACAATGAGCAGTTCTTC.

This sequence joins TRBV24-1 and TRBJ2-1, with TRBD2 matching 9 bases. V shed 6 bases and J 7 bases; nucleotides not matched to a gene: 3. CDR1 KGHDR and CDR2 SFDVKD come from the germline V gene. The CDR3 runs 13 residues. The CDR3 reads CATSRAGGNEQFF. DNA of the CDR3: TGTGCCACCAGTAGGGCGGGAGGGAATGAGCAGTTCTTC.

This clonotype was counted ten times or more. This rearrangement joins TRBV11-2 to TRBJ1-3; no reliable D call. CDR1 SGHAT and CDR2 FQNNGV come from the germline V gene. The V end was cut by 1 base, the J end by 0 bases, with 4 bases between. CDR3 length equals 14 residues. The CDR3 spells CASSLVLSGNTIYF. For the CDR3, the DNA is TGTGCCAGCAGCTTAGTACTCTCTGGAAACACCATATATTTT.

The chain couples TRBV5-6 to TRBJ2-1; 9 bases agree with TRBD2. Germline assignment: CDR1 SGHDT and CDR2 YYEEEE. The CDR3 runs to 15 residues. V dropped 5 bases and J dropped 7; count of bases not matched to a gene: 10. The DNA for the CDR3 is TGTGCCAGCAGTAGGCGGGGGGGCCGGTTGAATGAGCAGTTCTTC. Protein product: CASSRRGGRLNEQFF.

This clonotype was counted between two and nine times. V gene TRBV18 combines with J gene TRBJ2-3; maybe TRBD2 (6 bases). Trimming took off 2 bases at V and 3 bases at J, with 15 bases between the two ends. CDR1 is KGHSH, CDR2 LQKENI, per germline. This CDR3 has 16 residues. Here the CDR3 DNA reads TGTGCCAGCTCACCAGCGGGACCCGTCAGGACAGATACGCAGTATTTT. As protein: CASSPAGPVRTDTQYF.

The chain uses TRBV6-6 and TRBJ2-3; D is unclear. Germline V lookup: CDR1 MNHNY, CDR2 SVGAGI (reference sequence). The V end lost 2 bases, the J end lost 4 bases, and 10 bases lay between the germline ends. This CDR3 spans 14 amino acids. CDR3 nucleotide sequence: TGTGCCAGCAGTTACCCGGCTACCCCAGATACGCAGTATTTT. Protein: CASSYPATPDTQYF.